The 4 T cell receptor beta chains given below trace back to one sample, sequenced in a study of cytomegalovirus exposure and HLA in healthy donors. Vbeta (60) and Jbeta (13) primers were used in the PCR. TCRdb keeps only in-frame clones here, not all; method: immunoSEQ multiplex PCR. The table includes under 110,000 clones, roughly 82% detected once. Sample: PBMCs. The receptor source for this set is a man in his forties or fifties in good health and CMV-seronegative.

In its sample, this clone was seen a few times. This chain connects TRBV9 to TRBJ2-3; 7 nucleotides line up with TRBD2. The length of the CDR3 is 14 residues. Germline CDR1 reads SGDLS; CDR2 reads YYNGEE. J was trimmed by 2 bases and V by 0 bases; bases with no gene match: 0. CDR3 region: CASSVGLATDTQYF. The CDR3 bases are TGTGCCAGCAGCGTAGGACTAGCCACAGATACGCAGTATTTT.

The V call is TRBV28, the J call TRBJ1-1; D not resolved. This CDR3 has 12 amino acids. CDR1 and CDR2 (germline): MDHEN, SYDVKM. Trimming removed 7 bases from V and 1 base from J, with 7 bases in between. CDR3 bases: TGTGCCAGCAAAGGAGGGAACACTGAAGCTTTCTTT. It is translated as CASKGGNTEAFF. The full variable domain, with the rest looked up from reference TRBV28 and TRBJ1-1, is DVKVTQSSRYLVKRTGEKVFLECVQDMDHENMFWYRQDPGLGLRLIYFSYDVKMKEKGDIPEGYSVSREKKERFSLILESASTNQTSMYLCASKGGNTEAFFGQGTRLTVV.

The chain carries TRBV5-1 and TRBJ2-5; tentative D call: TRBD1 (6 bases). V lost 1 base to trimming and J lost 1 base, with 20 bases between them. The CDR3 totals 18 residues. Looked up from germline, CDR1 is SGHRS and CDR2 is YFSETQ. The CDR3 region has the DNA TGCGCCAGCAGCTTGCAAGGCCGGACAGCTGGGCCCCAAGAGACCCAGTACTTC. Its translation: CASSLQGRTAGPQETQYF.

The chain joins TRBV21-1 to TRBJ1-2; the D segment call TRBD1 is taken from the table without a DNA check. TRBV21-1 is termed a pseudogene. The CDR3 has 17 residues. The chain's CDR3 is CASSKALRGRPFYGYTF. CDR3 nucleotides: TGTGCCAGCAGCAAAGCTCTTAGGGGCAGGCCCTTCTATGGCTACACCTTC.